The present T cell receptor beta chain was sequenced within a study of beta chain features in type 1 diabetes. Broader study findings: The naive, central memory and Treg TCRB repertoires showed an apparent similarity that was greater among patients than among healthy donors. Patients and controls would be equally affected if PCR favored shorter templates.

For this clone: Its target is unknown.

The sequenced template was cDNA made from the entire isolated RNA. The assay was immunoSEQ multiplex PCR, and TCRdb's table has in-frame clones only and misses some. The sample has about 330,000 clones, 11% seen once. Each donor gave one heparinised blood draw averaging about 116 mL. Sorting based on CD45RO/CCR7/CD25/CD127/CD95/CD27 separated CD4+ naive, central memory, regulatory and stem cell-like memory cells. The sequenced sample consisted of naive CD4+ T cells from blood. The TCR originated in a woman in her twenties or thirties in good health.

CDR3 region: CASRTQGNTEAFF. The CDR3 nucleotides read TGTGCCAGCAGGACCCAGGGGAACACTGAAGCTTTCTTT. The gene calls are TRBV28 and TRBJ1-1, with D possibly matching TRBD1 (5 bases). The CDR3 length is 13 residues. Germline V gene sequence: CDR1 MDHEN, CDR2 SYDVKM. V lost 6 bases and J 1 base, leaving 9 bases between the germline ends.